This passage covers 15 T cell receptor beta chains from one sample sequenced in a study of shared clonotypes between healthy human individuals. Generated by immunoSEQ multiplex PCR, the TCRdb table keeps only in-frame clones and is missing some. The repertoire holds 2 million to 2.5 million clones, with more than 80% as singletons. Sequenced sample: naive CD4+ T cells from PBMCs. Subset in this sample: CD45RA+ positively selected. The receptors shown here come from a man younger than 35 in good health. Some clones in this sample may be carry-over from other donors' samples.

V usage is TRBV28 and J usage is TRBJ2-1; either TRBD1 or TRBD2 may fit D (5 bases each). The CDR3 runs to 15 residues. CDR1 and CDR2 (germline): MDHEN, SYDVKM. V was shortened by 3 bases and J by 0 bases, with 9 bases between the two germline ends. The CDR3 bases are TGTGCCAGCAGTTTGGGGGATCACTCCTACAATGAGCAGTTCTTC. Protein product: CASSLGDHSYNEQFF.

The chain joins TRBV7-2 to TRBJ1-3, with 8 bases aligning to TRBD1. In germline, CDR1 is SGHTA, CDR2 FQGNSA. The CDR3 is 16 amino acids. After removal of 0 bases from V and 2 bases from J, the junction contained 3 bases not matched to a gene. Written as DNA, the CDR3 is TGTGCCAGCAGCTTAGCCTCGACAGGGGCTGGAAACACCATATATTTT. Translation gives CASSLASTGAGNTIYF.

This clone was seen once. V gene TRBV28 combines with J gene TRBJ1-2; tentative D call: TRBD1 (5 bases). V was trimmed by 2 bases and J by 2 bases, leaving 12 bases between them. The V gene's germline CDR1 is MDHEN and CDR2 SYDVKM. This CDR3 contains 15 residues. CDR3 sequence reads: CASSLGWGRNYGYTF. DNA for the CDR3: TGTGCCAGCAGTTTAGGATGGGGCAGGAACTATGGCTACACCTTC.

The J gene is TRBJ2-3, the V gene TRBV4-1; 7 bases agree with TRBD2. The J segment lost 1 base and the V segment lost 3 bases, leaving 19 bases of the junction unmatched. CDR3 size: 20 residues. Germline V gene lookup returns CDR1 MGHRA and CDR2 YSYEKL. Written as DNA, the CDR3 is TGCGCCAGCAGCCAGCGCGGGGCGCCGTCCGCGGGAGTGGGCACAGATACGCAGTATTTT. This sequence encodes CASSQRGAPSAGVGTDTQYF.

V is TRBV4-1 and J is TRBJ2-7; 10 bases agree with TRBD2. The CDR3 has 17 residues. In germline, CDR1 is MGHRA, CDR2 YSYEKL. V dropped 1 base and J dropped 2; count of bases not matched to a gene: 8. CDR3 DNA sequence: TGCGCCAGCAGCCAAGTCCAATCAAGCGGGAGGGCCTACGAGCAGTACTTC. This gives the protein CASSQVQSSGRAYEQYF.

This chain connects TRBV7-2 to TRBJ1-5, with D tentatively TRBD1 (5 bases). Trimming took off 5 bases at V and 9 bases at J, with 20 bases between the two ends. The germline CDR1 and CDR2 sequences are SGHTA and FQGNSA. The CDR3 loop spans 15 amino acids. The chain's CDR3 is CASSRGEAGDRPQHF. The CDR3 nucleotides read TGTGCCAGCAGCCGGGGAGAAGCGGGGGATCGGCCCCAGCATTTT.

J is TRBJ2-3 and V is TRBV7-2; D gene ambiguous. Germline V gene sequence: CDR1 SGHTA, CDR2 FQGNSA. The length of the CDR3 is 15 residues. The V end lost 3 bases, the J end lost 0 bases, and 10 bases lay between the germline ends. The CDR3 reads CASSFEGSSTDTQYF. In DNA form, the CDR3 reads TGTGCCAGCAGCTTTGAAGGGTCTAGCACAGATACGCAGTATTTT. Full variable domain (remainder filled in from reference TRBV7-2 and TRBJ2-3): GAGVSQSPSNKVTEKGKDVELRCDPISGHTALYWYRQSLGQGLEFLIYFQGNSAPDKSGLPSDRFSAERTGGSVSTLTIQRTQQEDSAVYLCASSFEGSSTDTQYFGPGTRLTVL.

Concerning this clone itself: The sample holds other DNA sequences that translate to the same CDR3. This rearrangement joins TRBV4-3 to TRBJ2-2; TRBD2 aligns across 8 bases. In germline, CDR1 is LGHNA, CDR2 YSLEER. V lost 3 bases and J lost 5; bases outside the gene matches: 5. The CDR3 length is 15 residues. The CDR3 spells CASSQAGGGTGELFF. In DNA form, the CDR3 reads TGCGCCAGCAGCCAGGCGGGAGGAGGAACCGGGGAGCTGTTTTTT.

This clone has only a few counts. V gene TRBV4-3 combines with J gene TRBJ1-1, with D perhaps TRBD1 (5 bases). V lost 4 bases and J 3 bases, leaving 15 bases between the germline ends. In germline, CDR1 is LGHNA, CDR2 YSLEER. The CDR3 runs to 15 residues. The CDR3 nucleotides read TGCGCCAGCAGCCGCGGCGGGGGAGGGGACACTGAAGCTTTCTTT. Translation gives CASSRGGGGDTEAFF.

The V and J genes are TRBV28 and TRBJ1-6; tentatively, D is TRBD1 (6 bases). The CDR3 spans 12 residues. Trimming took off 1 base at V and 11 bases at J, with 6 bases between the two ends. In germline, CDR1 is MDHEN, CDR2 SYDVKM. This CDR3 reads CASSLSGAPLHF. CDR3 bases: TGTGCCAGCAGTTTATCAGGGGCACCCCTCCACTTT.

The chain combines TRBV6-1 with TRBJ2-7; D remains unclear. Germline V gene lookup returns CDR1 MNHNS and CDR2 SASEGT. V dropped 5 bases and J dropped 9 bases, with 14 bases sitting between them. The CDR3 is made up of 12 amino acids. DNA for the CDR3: TGTGCCAGCAGTCCGTACACGTGGGGGCAGTACTTC. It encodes CASSPYTWGQYF.

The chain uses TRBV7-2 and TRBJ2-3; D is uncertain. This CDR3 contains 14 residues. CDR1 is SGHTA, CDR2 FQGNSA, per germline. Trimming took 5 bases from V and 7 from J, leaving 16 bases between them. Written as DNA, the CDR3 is TGTGCCAGCAGCCTCGAACGAGTAGGGAATACGCAGTATTTT. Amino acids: CASSLERVGNTQYF.

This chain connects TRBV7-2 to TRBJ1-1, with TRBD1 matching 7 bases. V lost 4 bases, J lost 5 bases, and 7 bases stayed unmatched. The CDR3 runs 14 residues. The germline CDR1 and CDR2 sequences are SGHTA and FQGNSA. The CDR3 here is CASSSATGKTEAFF. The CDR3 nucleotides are TGTGCCAGCAGCTCCGCGACAGGGAAAACTGAAGCTTTCTTT.

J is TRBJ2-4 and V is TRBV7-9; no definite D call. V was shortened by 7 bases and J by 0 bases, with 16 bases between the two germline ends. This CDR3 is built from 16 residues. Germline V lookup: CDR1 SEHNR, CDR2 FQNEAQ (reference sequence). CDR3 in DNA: TGTGCCAGCACTAGGTACACTCCATTAGCCAAAAACATTCAGTACTTC. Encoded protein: CASTRYTPLAKNIQYF.

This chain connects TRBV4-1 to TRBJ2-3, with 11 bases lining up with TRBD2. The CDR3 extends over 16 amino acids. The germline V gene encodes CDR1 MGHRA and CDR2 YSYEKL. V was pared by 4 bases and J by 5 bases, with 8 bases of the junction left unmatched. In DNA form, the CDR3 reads TGCGCCAGCAGCCCTGGACTAGCGGGCCTAAGAGATACGCAGTATTTT. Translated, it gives CASSPGLAGLRDTQYF.